This T cell receptor (beta chain) came from a study of blood T cell repertoires in COVID-19. This table comes from immunoSEQ multiplex PCR, and its TCRdb copy is limited to in-frame clones, with some not included. The data contain about 250,000 clones, around 90% of them singletons. V trimming: 4 bases; J trimming: 3 bases; junction bases outside the gene matches: 5. There are 15 residues in the CDR3. Germline V gene sequence: CDR1 KGHDR, CDR2 SFDVKD. The source is a young man with active or convalescent COVID-19. Sequences were obtained from peripheral blood. The rearrangement uses TRBV24-1 and TRBJ2-1; TRBD1 matches at 7 bases. CDR3 nucleotides: TGTGCCACCAGTGACCCACAGGGGAACTACAATGAGCAGTTCTTC. Its protein is CATSDPQGNYNEQFF.